One sample yielded the 18 T cell receptor beta chains listed below, sequenced in a study of blood T cell repertoires in COVID-19. Using immunoSEQ multiplex PCR, the repertoire was profiled, and TCRdb retains in-frame clones only, with some absent. This table has a few hundred thousand clones, around 84% appearing once. Sequences were obtained from PBMCs or T cells enriched from blood (not recorded which). The receptors shown here come from a young man with acute COVID-19.

V and J are TRBV2 and TRBJ1-1, with TRBD1 matching over 7 bases. The germline V gene has CDR1 SNHLY and CDR2 FYNNEI. The CDR3 extends over 17 amino acids. V was pared by 6 bases and J by 2 bases, with 15 bases of the junction left unmatched. For the CDR3, the DNA is TGTGCCAGCAGCCAGGGGGTGCCCCGGCTGGACAACACTGAAGCTTTCTTT. The encoded protein is CASSQGVPRLDNTEAFF.

CDR3 sequence reads: CSVEAWGDENYGYTF. CDR3 DNA sequence: TGCAGCGTTGAAGCTTGGGGGGATGAGAACTATGGCTACACCTTC. This sequence joins TRBV29-1 and TRBJ1-2, with TRBD1 as a possible D gene (5 bases). The length of the CDR3 is 15 residues. Trimming took off 1 base at V and 2 bases at J, with 14 bases between the two ends. CDR1 and CDR2 from the germline V gene are SQVTM and ANQGSEA.

The chain combines TRBV21-1 with TRBJ2-7; the table names TRBD2, a call not compared with the DNA. TRBV21-1 is listed as a pseudogene. The CDR3 is 13 residues long. The chain's CDR3 is CASSSNLLDEQYV. CDR3 bases: TGTGCCAGCAGCTCCAACCTACTGGACGAGCAGTACGTC.

This chain uses TRBV23-1 with TRBJ1-6; a possible D gene is TRBD1 (5 bases). TRBV23-1 is an ORF; its function is uncertain. Trimming took 4 bases from V and 10 from J, leaving 17 bases between them. The length of the CDR3 is 15 residues. The CDR3 sequence is CASSPPGGKKSPLHF. The CDR3 nucleotides read TGCGCCAGCAGTCCCCCCGGGGGGAAGAAATCACCCCTCCACTTT.

The V gene is TRBV6-5, the J gene TRBJ1-5; tentative D call: TRBD1 (6 bases). From germline, CDR1 is MNHEY and CDR2 SVGAGI. Trimming cost V 4 bases and J 2 bases, with 12 bases left between them. The CDR3 loop spans 15 amino acids. For the CDR3, the DNA is TGTGCCAGCAGTTCAGCCTACAGGGGCAATCAGCCCCAGCATTTT. As protein: CASSSAYRGNQPQHF.

The rearrangement uses TRBV28 and TRBJ2-7; D is undetermined. The germline V gene encodes CDR1 MDHEN and CDR2 SYDVKM. V gave up 8 bases and J gave up 2 bases, with 10 bases separating them. The CDR3 totals 12 residues. The CDR3 protein is CASQLPPYEQYV. Written as DNA, the CDR3 is TGTGCCAGCCAACTTCCCCCCTACGAGCAGTACGTC.

This clone was observed a handful of times. The J gene is TRBJ1-2, the V gene TRBV7-3, with D unresolved. V lost 1 base, J lost 5 bases, and 11 bases lay in between. In germline, CDR1 is SGHTA, CDR2 FQGTGA. The CDR3 covers 14 residues. This CDR3 is CASSLRAAPYGYTF. The CDR3, as DNA: TGTGCCAGCAGCTTAAGGGCAGCTCCTTATGGCTACACCTTC.

The chain recombines TRBV7-9 with TRBJ2-1; 8 positions agree with TRBD2. CDR1 and CDR2 from the germline V gene are SEHNR and FQNEAQ (reference sequence). The CDR3 loop spans 15 amino acids. V was clipped by 3 bases and J by 3 bases; unmatched bases: 4. The CDR3: CASSFSGTSYNEQFF. The CDR3 nucleotides are TGTGCCAGCAGCTTTAGCGGGACTAGCTACAATGAGCAGTTCTTC.

About this clone: One end of the junction is discordant with germline, which a read error may explain. The chain joins TRBV19 to TRBJ1-5; D perhaps matches TRBD1 (6 bases). The length of the CDR3 is 14 residues. CDR1 and CDR2 from the germline V gene are LNHDA and SQIVND (reference sequence). The CDR3 loop is CASSIGGVNQPQHF. DNA of the CDR3: TGTGCCAGTAGCATAGGGGGGGTCAATCAGCCCCAGCATTTT.

The genes are TRBV28 and TRBJ1-3; possibly TRBD1 for D (5 bases). Germline V gene lookup returns CDR1 MDHEN and CDR2 SYDVKM. V gave up 0 bases and J gave up 0 bases, with 9 bases separating them. The CDR3 totals 16 residues. The CDR3 here is CASSLWTGDSGNTIYF. In DNA, the CDR3 is TGTGCCAGCAGTTTATGGACGGGGGACTCTGGAAACACCATATATTTT.

A few counts support this clone. This chain uses TRBV6-5 with TRBJ1-1, with D possibly matching TRBD1 (5 bases). Germline V lookup: CDR1 MNHEY, CDR2 SVGAGI. V gave up 8 bases and J gave up 5 bases, with 9 bases separating them. The CDR3 covers 11 residues. The CDR3 is CASRGGTEAFF. CDR3 nucleotide sequence: TGTGCCAGCCGGGGGGGGACTGAAGCTTTCTTT.

The rearrangement joins TRBV7-2 to TRBJ1-2; D call uncertain. The germline gives CDR1 SGHTA, CDR2 FQGNSA. The length of the CDR3 is 16 residues. V was pared by 1 base and J by 0 bases, with 12 bases between. CDR3 sequence (DNA): TGTGCCAGCAGCTTAGTTAACCGGTACTCTAACTATGGCTACACCTTC. It specifies CASSLVNRYSNYGYTF.

This clone was observed at least ten times. Written as DNA, the CDR3 is TGTGCCAGCAGCAACGGACCACTAGGCTCTGGAAACACCATATATTTT. It is translated as CASSNGPLGSGNTIYF. The J gene is TRBJ1-3, the V gene TRBV21-1. TRBV21-1 is noted as a pseudogene. This CDR3 spans 16 amino acids.

The chain links TRBV28 to TRBJ1-1; possibly TRBD1 for D (5 bases). Trimming left V 4 bases short and J 1 base short, with 13 bases between. CDR3 length: 15 amino acids. Germline V CDR1 and CDR2: MDHEN, SYDVKM. CDR3 sequence reads: CASSSPGWKNTEAFF. In nucleotides, the CDR3 is TGTGCCAGCAGTTCTCCAGGGTGGAAGAACACTGAAGCTTTCTTT.

The gene calls are TRBV28 and TRBJ2-2; D not resolved. The CDR3 sequence is 12 residues long. CDR1 is MDHEN and CDR2 is SYDVKM in the germline V gene. V gave up 6 bases and J gave up 4 bases, with 6 bases separating them. In DNA, the CDR3 is TGTGCCAGCAGGACGGGCACCGGGGAGCTGTTTTTT. This gives the protein CASRTGTGELFF.

This clone has ten or more counts. The V call is TRBV24-1, the J call TRBJ2-1, with a weak D call TRBD2 (5 bases). CDR1 KGHDR and CDR2 SFDVKD come from the germline V gene. With 4 bases removed from V and 0 bases from J, the gap between germline ends came to 12 bases. The CDR3 is 16 amino acids. The CDR3 DNA follows: TGTGCCACCAGTGACCCCGCTAGCCTCTCCTACAATGAGCAGTTCTTC. Translation: CATSDPASLSYNEQFF.

CDR3 in amino acids: CASSDPGQPQHF. Written as DNA, the CDR3 is TGTGCCAGCAGTGACCCGGGTCAGCCCCAGCATTTT. J is TRBJ1-5 and V is TRBV27; D is unresolved. Trimming left V 5 bases short and J 6 bases short, with 8 bases between. The length of the CDR3 is 12 residues. Germline V CDR1 and CDR2: MNHEY, SMNVEV (reference sequence).

The chain employs TRBV7-9 and TRBJ2-6; D gene ambiguous. The CDR3 consists of 17 residues. V lost 5 bases to trimming and J lost 4 bases, with 18 bases between them. CDR1 is SEHNR, CDR2 FQNEAQ, per germline (reference sequence). Here the CDR3 DNA reads TGTGCCAGCAGCCCGGCGGTGGTAGCTTCAGGGGCCAACGTCCTGACTTTC. It codes for CASSPAVVASGANVLTF.